This TCR beta chain was identified in a study of blood T cell repertoires in COVID-19. The data were produced by immunoSEQ multiplex PCR, yet TCRdb's version contains in-frame clones alone and is incomplete. The sample includes roughly 260,000 clones, nearly 90% of them seen just once. Sequencing was done on a sample of peripheral blood. The receptor's source is a woman between 35 and 50 years old who had recovered from COVID-19.

This CDR3 reads CASSFRDRARSPLHF. The CDR3, as DNA: TGTGCCAGCAGCTTCCGGGACAGGGCTCGTTCACCCCTCCACTTT. The gene calls are TRBV27 and TRBJ1-6; 9 bases map to TRBD1. Germline CDR1 is MNHEY and CDR2 is SMNVEV (reference sequence). Trimming removed 6 bases from V and 9 bases from J; junction bases left unmatched: 9. CDR3 size: 15 residues.